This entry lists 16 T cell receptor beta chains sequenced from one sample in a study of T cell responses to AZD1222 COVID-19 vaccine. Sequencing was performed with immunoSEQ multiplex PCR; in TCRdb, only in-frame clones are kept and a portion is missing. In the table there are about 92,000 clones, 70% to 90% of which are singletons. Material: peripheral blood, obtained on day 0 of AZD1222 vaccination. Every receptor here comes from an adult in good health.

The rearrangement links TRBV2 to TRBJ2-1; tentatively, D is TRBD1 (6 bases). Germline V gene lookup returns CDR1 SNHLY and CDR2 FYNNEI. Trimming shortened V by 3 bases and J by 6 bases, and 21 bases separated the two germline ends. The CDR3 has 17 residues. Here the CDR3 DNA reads TGTGCCAGCAGTGACTTCAGGGGCCAGGTTCCCGGCAATGAGCAGTTCTTC. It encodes CASSDFRGQVPGNEQFF. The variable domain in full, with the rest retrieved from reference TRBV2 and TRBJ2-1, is EPEVTQTPSHQVTQMGQEVILRCVPISNHLYFYWYRQILGQKVEFLVSFYNNEISEKSEIFDDQFSVERPDGSNFTLKIRSTKLEDSAMYFCASSDFRGQVPGNEQFFGPGTRLTVL.

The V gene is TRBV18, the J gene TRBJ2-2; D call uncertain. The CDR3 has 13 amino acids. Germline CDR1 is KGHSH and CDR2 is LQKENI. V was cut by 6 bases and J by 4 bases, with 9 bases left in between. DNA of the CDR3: TGTGCCAGCTCGGCCGATGGCACCGGGGAGCTGTTTTTT. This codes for CASSADGTGELFF.

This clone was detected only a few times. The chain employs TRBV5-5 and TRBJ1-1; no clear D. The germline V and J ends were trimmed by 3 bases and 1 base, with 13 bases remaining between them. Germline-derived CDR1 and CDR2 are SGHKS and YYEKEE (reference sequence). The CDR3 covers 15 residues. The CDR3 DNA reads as TGTGCCAGCAGCTCCAGTCCGCCGGGGAACACTGAAGCTTTCTTT. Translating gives CASSSSPPGNTEAFF.

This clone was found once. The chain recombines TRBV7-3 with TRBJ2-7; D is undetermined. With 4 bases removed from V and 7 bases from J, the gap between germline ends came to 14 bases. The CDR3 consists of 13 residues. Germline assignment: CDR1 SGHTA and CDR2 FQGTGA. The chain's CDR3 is CASSSGPFGEQYF. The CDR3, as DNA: TGTGCCAGCAGCTCAGGACCCTTCGGGGAGCAGTACTTC.

In nucleotides, the CDR3 is TGTGCCAGCAGCCCCACGTGGGGGATGACTGAAGCTTTCTTT. This encodes CASSPTWGMTEAFF. The V gene is TRBV6-5, the J gene TRBJ1-1; tentatively, D is TRBD1 (5 bases). Looked up from germline, CDR1 is MNHEY and CDR2 is SVGAGI. The CDR3 runs 14 residues. Trimming removed 6 bases from V and 5 bases from J, with 16 bases in between.

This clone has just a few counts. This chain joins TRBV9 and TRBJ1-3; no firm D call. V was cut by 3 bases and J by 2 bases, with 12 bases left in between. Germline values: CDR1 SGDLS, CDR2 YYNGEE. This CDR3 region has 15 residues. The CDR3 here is CASSEGGGTGNTIYF. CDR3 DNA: TGTGCCAGCAGCGAGGGAGGAGGGACTGGAAACACCATATATTTT.

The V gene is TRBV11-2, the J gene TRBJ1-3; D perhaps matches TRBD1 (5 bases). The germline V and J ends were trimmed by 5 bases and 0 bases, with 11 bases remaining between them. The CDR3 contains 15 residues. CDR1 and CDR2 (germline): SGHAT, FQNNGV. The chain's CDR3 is CASSPGPSSGNTIYF. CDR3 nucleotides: TGTGCCAGCAGCCCGGGGCCGAGCTCTGGAAACACCATATATTTT.

CDR3 amino acids: CARSLANVWRGESYEQYF. The CDR3 region has the DNA TGTGCCAGAAGCTTGGCCAATGTTTGGAGGGGCGAGTCCTACGAGCAGTACTTC. The genes are TRBV5-3 and TRBJ2-7; D is perhaps TRBD2 (6 bases). TRBV5-3 is identified as an open reading frame with a role that is uncertain. This CDR3 spans 18 amino acids. With 0 bases removed from V and 1 base from J, the gap between germline ends came to 20 bases.

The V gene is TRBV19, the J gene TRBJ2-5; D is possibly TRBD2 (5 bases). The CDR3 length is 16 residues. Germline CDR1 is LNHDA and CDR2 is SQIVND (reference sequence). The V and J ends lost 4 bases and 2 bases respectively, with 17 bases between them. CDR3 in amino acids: CASSNPLRGGQETQYF. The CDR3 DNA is TGTGCCAGTAGTAACCCCCTCCGGGGTGGACAAGAGACCCAGTACTTC.

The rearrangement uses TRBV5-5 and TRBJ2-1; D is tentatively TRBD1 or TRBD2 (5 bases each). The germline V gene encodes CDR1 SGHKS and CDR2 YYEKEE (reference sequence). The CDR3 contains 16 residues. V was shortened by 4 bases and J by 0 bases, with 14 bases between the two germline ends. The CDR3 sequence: CASSGVGTSSYNEQFF. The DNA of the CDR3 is TGTGCCAGCAGCGGGGTCGGGACGTCCTCCTACAATGAGCAGTTCTTC.

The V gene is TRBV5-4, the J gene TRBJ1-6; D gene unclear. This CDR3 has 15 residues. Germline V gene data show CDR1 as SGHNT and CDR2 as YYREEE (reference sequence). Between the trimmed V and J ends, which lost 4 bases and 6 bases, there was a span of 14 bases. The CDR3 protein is CASSSTQRTNSPLHF. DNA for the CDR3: TGTGCCAGCAGCAGCACACAGAGAACTAATTCACCCCTCCACTTT.

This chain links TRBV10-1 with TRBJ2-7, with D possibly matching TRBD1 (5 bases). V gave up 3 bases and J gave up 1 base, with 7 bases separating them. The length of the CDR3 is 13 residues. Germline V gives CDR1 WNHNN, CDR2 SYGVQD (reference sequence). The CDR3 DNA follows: TGCGCCAGCAGTGACAGGGCGTCCTACGAGCAGTACTTC. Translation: CASSDRASYEQYF.

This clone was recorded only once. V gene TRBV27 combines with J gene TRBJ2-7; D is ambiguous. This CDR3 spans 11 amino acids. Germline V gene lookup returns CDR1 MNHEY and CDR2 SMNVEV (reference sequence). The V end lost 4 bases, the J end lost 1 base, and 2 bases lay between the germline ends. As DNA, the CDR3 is TGTGCCAGCAGTTCATCCTACGAGCAGTACTTC. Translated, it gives CASSSSYEQYF.

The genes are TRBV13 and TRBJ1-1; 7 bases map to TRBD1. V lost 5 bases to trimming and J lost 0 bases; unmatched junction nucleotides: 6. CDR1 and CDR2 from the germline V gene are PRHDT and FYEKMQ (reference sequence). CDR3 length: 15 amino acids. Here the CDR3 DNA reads TGTGCCAGCAGCGCCCCACAGGGGATGAACACTGAAGCTTTCTTT. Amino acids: CASSAPQGMNTEAFF.

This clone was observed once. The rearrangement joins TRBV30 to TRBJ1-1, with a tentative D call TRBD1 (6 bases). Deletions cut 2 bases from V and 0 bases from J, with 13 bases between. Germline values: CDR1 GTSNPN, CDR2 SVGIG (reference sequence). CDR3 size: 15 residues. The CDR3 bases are TGTGCCTGGAGTCGGGGACAAATCATGAACACTGAAGCTTTCTTT. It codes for CAWSRGQIMNTEAFF.

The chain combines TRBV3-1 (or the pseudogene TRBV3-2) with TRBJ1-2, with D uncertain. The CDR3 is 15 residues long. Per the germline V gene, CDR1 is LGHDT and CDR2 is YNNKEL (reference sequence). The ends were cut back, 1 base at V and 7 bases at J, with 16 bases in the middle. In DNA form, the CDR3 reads TGTGCCAGCAGCCAAGGCTCGGACGGGTTCTCTGGCTACACCTTC. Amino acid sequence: CASSQGSDGFSGYTF.